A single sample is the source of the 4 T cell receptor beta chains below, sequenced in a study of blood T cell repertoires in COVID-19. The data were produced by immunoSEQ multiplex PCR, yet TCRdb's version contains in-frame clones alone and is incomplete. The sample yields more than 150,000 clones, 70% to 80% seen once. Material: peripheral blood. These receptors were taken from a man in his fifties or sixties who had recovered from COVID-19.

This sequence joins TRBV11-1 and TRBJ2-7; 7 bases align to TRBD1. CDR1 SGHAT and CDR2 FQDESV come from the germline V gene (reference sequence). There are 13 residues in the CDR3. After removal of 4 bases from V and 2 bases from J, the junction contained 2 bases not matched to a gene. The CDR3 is CASSYGTAYEQYF. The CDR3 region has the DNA TGTGCCAGCAGCTACGGGACAGCCTACGAGCAGTACTTC.

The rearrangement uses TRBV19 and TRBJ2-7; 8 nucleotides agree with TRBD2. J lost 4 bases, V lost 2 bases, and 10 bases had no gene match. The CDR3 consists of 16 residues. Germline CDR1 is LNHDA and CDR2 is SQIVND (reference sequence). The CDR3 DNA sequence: TGTGCCAGTAGTATATCCTCCGGGAGGGGCGAGTACGAGCAGTACTTC. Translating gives CASSISSGRGEYEQYF.

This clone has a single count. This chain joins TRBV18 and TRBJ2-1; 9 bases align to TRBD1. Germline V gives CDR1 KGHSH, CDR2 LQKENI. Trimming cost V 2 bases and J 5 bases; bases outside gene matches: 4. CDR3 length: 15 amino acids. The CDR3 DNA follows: TGTGCCAGCTCACCAAGGGACAGGGCCAACAATGAGCAGTTCTTC. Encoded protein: CASSPRDRANNEQFF.

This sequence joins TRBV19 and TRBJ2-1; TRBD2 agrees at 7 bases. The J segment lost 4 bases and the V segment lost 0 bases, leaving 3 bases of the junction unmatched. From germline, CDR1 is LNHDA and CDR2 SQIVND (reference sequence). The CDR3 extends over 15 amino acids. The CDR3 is CASSIESSGYNEQFF. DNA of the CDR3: TGTGCCAGTAGTATAGAGTCTAGCGGATACAATGAGCAGTTCTTC. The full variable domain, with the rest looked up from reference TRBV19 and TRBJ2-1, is DGGITQSPKYLFRKEGQNVTLSCEQNLNHDAMYWYRQDPGQGLRLIYYSQIVNDFQKGDIAEGYSVSREKKESFPLTVTSAQKNPTAFYLCASSIESSGYNEQFFGPGTRLTVL.